This TCR beta chain is drawn from a study of cytomegalovirus exposure and HLA in healthy donors (dated by TCRdb to between 2016 and 2019). A note on the overall study: In an earlier analysis of roughly 590 of the donors, 276 Gb of sequence data and 90 million to 120 million unique TCR beta sequences from about 179 million T cells were reported. An early release covering 550 to 650 HLA-typed donors comprised approximately 290 gigabases of sequencing data and tens of millions of unique TCR sequences. Of the roughly 420 genotyped donors, 70% to 90% were placed in the genetic ancestry cluster associated with self-reported Caucasian donors. The study was designed to test whether signatures of past pathogen exposure could be identified by cataloging public T cell receptors. The study profiled the T cell repertoires of 500 to 800 subjects by immunosequencing and related them to cytomegalovirus serostatus. Along with the roughly 670-subject first cohort, a separate validation cohort of over 90 different subjects was used. To predict cytomegalovirus infection status, the study brought together high-throughput TCR immunosequencing, statistical association of individual TCRs with disease status, and machine learning. In a later analysis, previously published TCR beta repertoires from several hundred donors were re-analyzed and high-resolution HLA genotyping was added so that TCR occurrence patterns could be studied. Rather than drawing on any new phenotypic data, the later analysis identified candidate immune exposures from TCR beta sequences and the way those sequences occurred across donors. An earlier analysis of around 540 of the donors applied high-throughput TCR beta sequencing to assess whether each TCR beta V gene segment acted as functional or pseudogenic. Donor age, sex, ethnicity and CMV serostatus were collected together with the repertoire data. A later genetic analysis used genome-wide SNP genotypes for 398 of the 666 donors, treating that subset as a discovery cohort. All discovery cohort repertoires had been generated on a single sequencing platform. Both class I and class II loci were covered by HLA typing, at four-digit resolution. The number of typed donors differed by locus: roughly 620-640 for A, B, C, DRB1 and DQB1; 500 to 550 for DQA1; 606 for DPA1; and approximately 450 for DPB1. Roughly 5 DR-DQ haplotypes were handled as single units for association and clustering because linkage in the cohort was strong. Among around 400 genotyped donors of the cohort, an average of about 240,000 unique TCR beta nucleotide sequences were sequenced per donor, around 20% of them non-productive. General study outcomes and caveats: In an earlier analysis of several hundred of the donors, most TCR beta V segments were observed in productive rearrangements about 90% or about 30% of the time, broadly matching IMGT annotations. Several of the top co-occurrence clusters appeared to be linked to parvovirus B19, influenza, CMV and Epstein-Barr virus, according to a later analysis. In a later analysis, HLA-associated TCR beta chains were found to be more clonally expanded and to have lower generation probabilities than equally common non-associated chains. The study listed 164 TCR beta chains as associated with cytomegalovirus. In both the original and validation cohorts, the classifier was reported to diagnose cytomegalovirus status with high specificity and sensitivity. HLA typing was unavailable for some donors at each locus, so association tests used only the typed subset. A group of highly shared sequence variants was considered likely to be a technical artifact of the sequencing pipeline. Presence/absence analyses assumed roughly uniform sequencing depth across donors, an assumption that may not hold. When HLA alleles, especially DR and DQ, strongly co-occurred, attributing TCR associations to individual alleles was difficult. The earlier analysis of almost 600 of the donors excluded over 15 rarely observed V segments, including chromosome 9 orphons, because counts were too low. Most CMV-associated TCR beta chains appeared to be HLA-restricted in a later analysis, and the HLA associations seemed to be driven largely by CMV exposure. An association between a missense DCLRE1C variant and V-gene and J-gene trimming of TCR beta chains was found in a later genetic analysis and replicated in an independent cohort. Most TCR sequences were observed very rarely across donors, whereas some public TCRs were present in many individuals. A further reported finding was that TCR beta sequences accurately predicted the HLA-A and HLA-B alleles for most subjects in the first cohort. The only immune exposure information available for the cohort was CMV serostatus. A later analysis associated about 18,000 TCR beta sequences with specific HLA alleles at a false discovery rate of 0.05. A later analysis found that TCR association rates varied across HLA loci, with DRB1 alleles showing the most associated TCRs and HLA-C alleles the fewest. In vitro tests confirmed that a few of the cytomegalovirus-associated TCR beta chains recognize cytomegalovirus antigens. Linkage disequilibrium might explain the correlated functional status among segregating V segments, but an unknown experimental factor could not be excluded. This cohort had only TCR beta chains sequenced, and the lack of alpha or paired-chain data limited which features could be detected. Compared with the roughly 710-donor mean, donors in an Asian-associated ancestry cluster had fewer N-insertions in productive TCRs, according to a later genetic analysis. Because the 87-base-pair reads could not distinguish some IMGT-functional V segments, including TRBV6-2 and TRBV6-3, those segments were excluded. The authors suggested that the approach could potentially be extended to other disease states and immunological phenotypes.

Concerning this clone itself: This receptor's antigen is unknown. Within one base of it there is no much larger clone, and no base qualities were kept.

CDR3 length: 16 amino acids, cysteine to phenylalanine. Of the read, only the CDR3 DNA is kept; its 48 bases are in frame from base 1. CDR1 and CDR2, per the germline V gene, are LGHNA and YSLEER. At the junction V is shortened by 5 bases and J by 4 bases; bases outside the gene matches: 9. The cohort comprised 670 or so healthy bone marrow donors. At the time of sampling, every cohort member was nominally healthy, though immune exposures that went unrecorded were likely present. Of the approximately 670 cohort members, 250 to 300 had a positive CMV serostatus and about 350 had a negative one, while no CMV serostatus was recorded for the donor. A peripheral blood sample was collected from each donor, and TCR beta sequencing was performed on peripheral blood mononuclear cells. The Qiagen DNeasy Blood Extraction Kit was used to extract genomic DNA from the blood cell samples. Library preparation employed the immunoSEQ multiplex PCR assay. For the multiplex PCR, a mixture combining 60 forward primers for TCR Vbeta segments and 13 reverse primers for TCR Jbeta segments was used. The CDR3 region of rearranged TCR beta genes was amplified from genomic DNA by a multiplex PCR assay. Amplified TCR beta libraries were sequenced as 87-base-pair reads on the Illumina HiSeq System. The study's processing was this. In a later analysis, some 80 million unique TCR beta chains were counted across the approximately 640 repertoires, and around 10 million of these chains were shared by at least two donors. Raw reads were error-corrected and collapsed into unique sequences by a nearest-neighbor algorithm in which closely related sequences were merged to remove PCR and sequencing errors. Alignment of CDR3 sequences to IMGT reference sequences was used to assign V, D and J gene segments. For a sequence to be retained, at least a six-nucleotide match to both a V gene segment and a J gene segment was required. Rearrangements were classified as productive when the CDR3 lacked stop codons and remained in frame with V and J, and all other rearrangements were classified as non-productive. Following IMGT convention, CDR3 was defined as the stretch from the second conserved V-encoded cysteine to the conserved J-encoded phenylalanine. The earlier analysis of some 600 of the donors excluded sequences that lacked an unambiguous match to a single V gene segment. An earlier analysis of a few hundred of the donors called V segments functional above 56.7% productive rearrangements and segregating when the between-donor standard deviation exceeded 5%. A statistical classification framework was built for diagnosing cytomegalovirus status from the catalog of TCR beta chain sequences. In a later analysis, TCR nucleotide sequences were compared against IMGT/GENE-DB human TR gene sequences so that V and J genes could be assigned. Using the TCRdist pipeline, a later analysis assigned CDR3 sequences along with most-parsimonious VDJ recombination scenarios. A later analysis defined each TCR beta chain by its CDR3 amino acid sequence plus V-gene family, and excluded reads lacking a unique V-gene family. A later analysis removed several hundred highly shared, low-generation-probability nucleotide sequences to deal with suspected cross-contamination and a sequencing artifact. For each public chain, a later analysis derived a clonal expansion index from normalized ranks of inferred template counts within each repertoire. In a later analysis, generation probabilities were computed using a VDJ recombination model fitted to out-of-frame rearrangements, and the results were checked against IGoR. In a later analysis, TCR-TCR, TCR-HLA and TCR-CMV co-occurrence was scored with hypergeometric tests, and a repertoire-size bias correction was applied to TCR pairs. False discovery rates were estimated in a later analysis by permuting HLA or CMV assignments 20 times. In a later analysis, co-occurring TCRs were grouped with DBSCAN, and TCRdist sequence similarity was added when clustering was performed within HLA-allele-positive subsets. Repertoires with fewer than 30,000 or more than 120,000 public chains were left out of co-occurrence clustering, as were about five repertoires with anomalous nucleotide sharing. TCRdb took this table from immuneACCESS and kept in-frame rearrangements with V and J called. Such tables lack part of the clones; where checked against another copy, unresolved V genes explain under half of the gap, and the rest is unexplained. D and trimming were read from the DNA, whereas the V and J calls and clone size are those reported in that table. Recorded for this sample are about 94,000 clones; about 80% of them occurred a single time. The top ten clones comprise approximately 10% of the sample.

Sample: PBMCs. The receptor was isolated from a human donor in good health. The chain is assembled from TRBV4-3 and TRBJ2-5; 11 bases in between match TRBD2. The CDR3 protein sequence reads: CASSYGVGTSGETQYF. The nucleotides are TGCGCCAGCAGCTATGGGGTAGGGACTAGCGGAGAGACCCAGTACTTC.